The rows below give T cell receptor beta chains drawn from one sample of a study of cytomegalovirus exposure and HLA in healthy donors. Some clones are missing from TCRdb's copy, which holds only in-frame ones; the method was immunoSEQ multiplex PCR. In the table there are more than 95,000 clones, about 75% of which are singletons. Sequenced: PBMCs. These receptors all stem from a man in his sixties in good health and CMV-seropositive. Each CDR3 is given with its conserved first and last residue. D genes are given only for firm matches.

>TRBV10-3|TRBD2|TRBJ2-1
CAISRGTSGGDNEQFF
TGTGCCATCAGCCGAGGGACTAGCGGGGGGGACAATGAGCAGTTCTTC
>TRBV14|TRBD1|TRBJ2-3
CASGQGITDTQYF
TGTGCCAGCGGACAGGGGATAACAGATACGCAGTATTTT
>TRBV2|NA|TRBJ2-3
CASTLGAGADTQYF
TGTGCCAGCACCCTAGGGGCAGGGGCAGATACGCAGTATTTT
>TRBV5-6|NA|TRBJ1-5
CASSPRGTGFGNQPQHF
TGTGCCAGCAGCCCAAGGGGGACGGGATTCGGCAATCAGCCCCAGCATTTT
>TRBV11-2|NA|TRBJ1-2
CASSLKRGGGNGYTF
TGTGCCAGCAGCTTAAAGAGGGGGGGAGGGAATGGCTACACCTTC
>TRBV4-3|TRBD2|TRBJ2-3
CASSQGLAGETSDTQYF
TGCGCCAGCAGCCAAGGGCTAGCGGGGGAGACTTCAGATACGCAGTATTTT
>TRBV5-1|NA|TRBJ1-1
CASSGSRIGNTEAFF
TGCGCCAGCAGCGGGTCGAGGATTGGAAACACTGAAGCTTTCTTT
>TRBV7-7|TRBD1|TRBJ2-7
CASSQDRAHEQYF
TGTGCCAGCAGCCAGGACAGGGCCCACGAGCAGTACTTC
>TRBV5-1|TRBD2|TRBJ2-1
CASSSGTSAYNEQFF
TGCGCCAGCAGTTCTGGGACTAGCGCCTACAATGAGCAGTTCTTC
>TRBV7-9|TRBD2|TRBJ2-3
CASSYGLAAHTDTQYF
TGTGCCAGCAGCTACGGACTAGCGGCTCACACAGATACGCAGTATTTT
>TRBV18|NA|TRBJ2-7
CASSDRDRTYEQYF
TGTGCCAGCTCGGACCGAGACAGAACCTACGAGCAGTACTTC
>TRBV6-5|NA|TRBJ1-6
CASSYRGANYNSPLHF
TGTGCCAGCAGTTACCGCGGGGCAAACTATAATTCACCCCTCCACTTT